This T cell receptor beta chain was sequenced for a study of siplizumab effects on memory and regulatory T cells. Germline CDR1 and CDR2: SGHDT and YYEEEE. J was trimmed by 6 bases and V by 0 bases; bases with no gene match: 7. The CDR3 contains 15 residues. The table came from immunoSEQ multiplex PCR; TCRdb's copy has only in-frame clones and leaves some out. The sample lists approximately 94,000 clones; about 90% were seen once. General observations from the study: Roughly 75-97% of proliferating CD4+ or CD8+ clones lacked an assignable naive or memory phenotype. The study did not confirm that proliferating Tregs from siplizumab cultures were suppressive.

This clone was found once. The antigen is not known. The sequence came from a human donor in good health. The chain is built from TRBV5-6 and TRBJ1-2; TRBD1 matches at 8 bases. Sequencing was done on a sample of CD4+ T cells sorted from blood. The CDR3 region is CASSLVMQGANGYTF. The DNA for the CDR3 is TGTGCCAGCAGCTTGGTCATGCAGGGGGCTAATGGCTACACCTTC.